This section outlines one T cell receptor beta chain sequence together with its context. Profiling relied on immunoSEQ multiplex PCR, and the TCRdb table lists in-frame clones only, not all of them. The sample records around 940,000 clones, 70% to 85% being singletons. This sample is drawn from a study of shared clonotypes between healthy human individuals. The CDR3 is made up of 15 amino acids. Germline CDR1 and CDR2: SGHRS and YFSETQ. Losses at the gene ends were 0 bases for V and 5 bases for J; bases not matched to a gene: 7. The chain has TRBV5-1 and TRBJ2-5, with 7 positions matching TRBD2. Sequencing was done on a sample of memory CD4+ T cells sorted from blood. Noted subset: CD45RA-negative fraction. This TCR was sampled from a man aged 18 to 30 in good health. CDR3 protein: CASSLGGSGYETQYF. DNA for the CDR3: TGCGCCAGCAGCTTGGGTGGTAGCGGGTACGAGACCCAGTACTTC.